A few counts support the clone carrying this TCR beta chain. The sample comes from a study of blood T cell repertoires in COVID-19. Overall study: Both acute and convalescent COVID-19 samples were obtained from the United States, Italy and Spain. Sample material is recorded as cDNA or gDNA derived from T cells, B-cell-depleted T cells, or PBMCs.

Original data processing: By means of reference gene primer amplification, nucleated cell counts were estimated. Using immunoSEQ multiplex PCR, the repertoire was profiled, and TCRdb retains in-frame clones only, with some absent. D and trimming were read from the DNA, whereas the V and J calls and clone size are those reported in that table. Of 250,000 to 300,000 clones listed, 80% to 90% are singletons. This CDR3 has 12 residues. Trimming stripped 7 bases from V and 8 bases from J, with 14 bases between. Germline lookup yields CDR1 MNHEY and CDR2 SVGAGI. The sequencing input was peripheral blood. The TCR was taken from a man aged 35 to 55 with acute or convalescent COVID-19. J is TRBJ1-2 and V is TRBV6-5; D is unclear. This CDR3 is CASKGTSGGYTF. CDR3 nucleotide sequence: TGTGCCAGCAAGGGAACGAGCGGGGGCTACACCTTC.